Below, 2 T cell receptor beta chains from the same sample are listed, as sequenced in a study of T cells after yellow fever vaccination. TCRdb redid the calling of the 5' RACE reads with MiXCR, one entry per CDR3 protein. The table shows approximately 31,000 distinct CDR3 sequences, with roughly a tenth occurring only once. Here the sequenced sample was PBMCs, either bulk or a sorted T-cell subset (CD4+, CD8+, memory, or dextramer-sorted; not recorded which), taken roughly 14 days after the first yellow fever vaccination. These receptors originate from a man aged 18 to 29 who received the YFV17D yellow fever vaccine.

This clonotype is medium-sized. The V gene is TRBV5-1, the J gene TRBJ2-7, with 9 nucleotides matching TRBD2. V trimming: 0 bases; J trimming: 3 bases; junction bases outside the gene matches: 1. The CDR3 is made up of 14 amino acids. Germline loops: CDR1 SGHRS, CDR2 YFSETQ. The CDR3 sequence is CASSLETSGYEQYF. DNA for the CDR3: TGCGCCAGCAGCTTGGAGACTAGCGGCTACGAGCAGTACTTC.

This clonotype was detected many times. The chain combines TRBV4-3 with TRBJ2-2; D possibly corresponds to TRBD1 (5 bases). The V gene's germline CDR1 is LGHNA and CDR2 YSLEER. CDR3 length equals 15 residues. V shed 6 bases and J shed 6 bases, with 17 bases lying between them. The CDR3 loop reads CASSPGASVPGELFF. CDR3 nucleotide sequence: TGCGCCAGCAGTCCTGGGGCTAGTGTCCCCGGGGAGCTGTTTTTT.